What follows are 23 T cell receptor beta chains derived from one specimen sequenced in a study of blood T cell repertoires in COVID-19. Produced via immunoSEQ multiplex PCR; TCRdb's table is partial and in-frame only. The table has fewer than 600,000 clones, around nine tenths seen once. The sequenced material came from PBMCs or T cells enriched from blood (not recorded which). All receptors come from a woman aged 40 to 55 who had recovered from COVID-19.

The rearrangement uses TRBV5-1 and TRBJ2-5; D call uncertain. Trimming removed 4 bases at V and 1 base at J, with 5 bases between. The CDR3 contains 12 residues. Germline V gene sequence: CDR1 SGHRS, CDR2 YFSETQ. Here the CDR3 DNA reads TGCGCCAGCAGCCAGTCCCAAGAGACCCAGTACTTC. Encoded protein: CASSQSQETQYF.

CDR3 in amino acids: CASSPPQALAKNIQYF. Written as DNA, the CDR3 is TGTGCCAGCTCACCACCTCAGGCGTTAGCCAAAAACATTCAGTACTTC. The V call is TRBV18, the J call TRBJ2-4; D gene ambiguous. Germline V gives CDR1 KGHSH, CDR2 LQKENI. Trimming removed 0 bases at V and 0 bases at J, with 9 bases between. There are 16 residues in the CDR3.

The chain employs TRBV5-6 and TRBJ1-2, with D hard to call. Trimming cost V 2 bases and J 6 bases, with 11 bases left between them. Germline V gene data show CDR1 as SGHDT and CDR2 as YYEEEE. This CDR3 has 13 amino acids. CDR3 protein: CASSLSGLDGYTF. The CDR3 DNA follows: TGTGCCAGCAGCTTATCCGGACTCGATGGCTACACCTTC.

The V call is TRBV10-3, the J call TRBJ2-3, with D perhaps matching TRBD1 (6 bases). Germline V gene data show CDR1 as ENHRY and CDR2 as SYGVKD. This CDR3 has 15 residues. V shed 2 bases and J shed 5 bases, with 14 bases lying between them. CDR3 bases: TGTGCCATCAGTGAGGTCACTGGGACAATAGATACGCAGTATTTT. Translated, it gives CAISEVTGTIDTQYF.

The rearrangement joins TRBV5-4 to TRBJ2-3, with TRBD1 as a possible D gene (6 bases). CDR1 SGHNT and CDR2 YYREEE come from the germline V gene (reference sequence). V shed 2 bases and J shed 2 bases, with 12 bases lying between them. This CDR3 is 15 amino acids long. The DNA for the CDR3 is TGTGCCAGCAGCTTTAGGGACATCTCCACAGATACGCAGTATTTT. Protein: CASSFRDISTDTQYF.

Only one count was recorded for this clone. CDR3: CASSGPGLSSTDTQYF. The CDR3 DNA reads TGTGCCAGCAGCGGTCCGGGACTTTCAAGTACAGATACGCAGTATTTT. The rearrangement links TRBV7-9 to TRBJ2-3; D possibly corresponds to TRBD2 (6 bases). Looked up from germline, CDR1 is SEHNR and CDR2 is FQNEAQ (reference sequence). This CDR3 spans 16 amino acids. V gave up 5 bases and J gave up 3 bases, with 18 bases separating them.

The rearrangement joins TRBV3-1 (or the pseudogene TRBV3-2) to TRBJ2-1; D is possibly TRBD1 (6 bases). Between the trimmed V and J ends, which lost 2 bases and 0 bases, there was a span of 11 bases. Germline V gene lookup returns CDR1 LGHDT and CDR2 YNNKEL (reference sequence). This CDR3 spans 16 amino acids. In DNA form, the CDR3 reads TGTGCCAGCAGCCAATATAGGGGGAGCTCCTACAATGAGCAGTTCTTC. Translated, it gives CASSQYRGSSYNEQFF.

The chain joins TRBV3-1 (or the pseudogene TRBV3-2) to TRBJ2-3; 10 bases are a match to TRBD2. This CDR3 is built from 16 residues. Trimming removed 1 base from V and 5 bases from J; junction bases left unmatched: 6. Per germline, CDR1 LGHDT and CDR2 YNNKEL (reference sequence). CDR3 DNA sequence: TGTGCCAGCAGCCAAGGGGCTAGCGGGAGAATAGATACGCAGTATTTT. Translating it yields CASSQGASGRIDTQYF.

This chain uses TRBV19 with TRBJ1-2; TRBD1 is a possible D gene (5 bases). CDR3 length: 15 amino acids. CDR1 and CDR2 from the germline V gene are LNHDA and SQIVND (reference sequence). Deletions cut 5 bases from V and 4 bases from J, with 17 bases between. CDR3 DNA: TGTGCCAGTAGTCTCAGACAGCCTTCTCTCTATGGCTACACCTTC. The encoded protein is CASSLRQPSLYGYTF.

As DNA, the CDR3 is TGTGCCAGCAGCCCGGACCCTATTGGACAGTTGTTCCAACTCTCCTACAATGAGCAGTTCTTC. Amino acid sequence: CASSPDPIGQLFQLSYNEQFF. The rearrangement uses TRBV9 and TRBJ2-1; tentative D call: TRBD1 (6 bases). The CDR3 is 21 residues long. Germline lookup yields CDR1 SGDLS and CDR2 YYNGEE. Trimming cost V 4 bases and J 0 bases, with 29 bases left between them.

In this sample, this clone turned up once. This sample includes further DNA sequences coding for the same CDR3. This chain connects TRBV10-1 to TRBJ1-3; D uncertain. CDR1 and CDR2 (germline): WNHNN, SYGVQD (reference sequence). The length of the CDR3 is 13 residues. V shed 4 bases and J shed 1 base, with 5 bases lying between them. CDR3 protein: CASSGGSGNTIYF. The CDR3 DNA reads TGCGCCAGCAGTGGAGGTTCTGGAAACACCATATATTTT.

V and J are TRBV9 and TRBJ1-2; 7 nucleotides agree with TRBD1. CDR1 SGDLS and CDR2 YYNGEE come from the germline V gene. V lost 4 bases, J lost 13 bases, and 10 bases stayed unmatched. CDR3 length: 12 amino acids. CDR3: CASSTLDRAATF. CDR3 nucleotides: TGTGCCAGCAGCACCCTAGACAGGGCGGCCACCTTC.

The rearrangement uses TRBV7-8 and TRBJ2-7; the D gene is possibly TRBD2 (5 bases). Germline-derived CDR1 and CDR2 are SGHVS and FQNEAQ. The CDR3 has 13 residues. The ends were cut back, 1 base at V and 7 bases at J, with 11 bases in the middle. Written as DNA, the CDR3 is TGTGCCAGCAGCTTAGAACTAGTATCGGAGCAGTACTTC. This translates into CASSLELVSEQYF. Supplemented by reference TRBV7-8 and TRBJ2-7, the full variable domain reads GAGVSQSPRYKVAKRGQDVALRCDPISGHVSLFWYQQALGQGPEFLTYFQNEAQLDKSGLPSDRFFAERPEGSVSTLKIQRTQQEDSAVYLCASSLELVSEQYFGPGTRLTVT.

This clone appeared a single time. This chain connects TRBV10-2 to TRBJ1-1; 7 nucleotides align to TRBD1. J lost 12 bases, V lost 5 bases, and 12 bases had no gene match. The CDR3 has 13 residues. CDR1 is WSHSY, CDR2 SAAADI, per germline. CDR3 coding DNA: TGCGCCAGCAGTTCCCGGGACAGTGGCGTCACTTTCTTT. Amino acid sequence: CASSSRDSGVTFF.

V usage is TRBV27 and J usage is TRBJ2-3, with 12 bases that match TRBD2. V was clipped by 3 bases and J by 4 bases; unmatched bases: 11. This CDR3 contains 18 residues. Germline V gene sequence: CDR1 MNHEY, CDR2 SMNVEV (reference sequence). The CDR3 DNA is TGTGCCAGCAGTTTGGGACTAGCGGGTGAAGCCGGCGCAGATACGCAGTATTTT. Amino acids: CASSLGLAGEAGADTQYF.

This sequence joins TRBV4-1 and TRBJ1-2; D is uncertain. Germline CDR1 and CDR2: MGHRA and YSYEKL. The CDR3 loop spans 15 amino acids. The V gene lost 1 base and the J gene lost 0 bases, with 9 bases spanning the gap. CDR3 loop: CASSQVTAANYGYTF. CDR3 sequence (DNA): TGCGCCAGCAGCCAAGTTACAGCGGCTAACTATGGCTACACCTTC.

This chain links TRBV30 with TRBJ1-2, with D hard to call. In germline, CDR1 is GTSNPN, CDR2 SVGIG (reference sequence). The length of the CDR3 is 11 residues. V lost 0 bases to trimming and J lost 10 bases, with 9 bases between them. CDR3 sequence reads: CAWSVYDIYTF. DNA for the CDR3: TGTGCCTGGAGTGTATACGACATCTACACCTTC.

V is TRBV29-1 and J is TRBJ1-1; no definite D call. The CDR3 has 14 amino acids. CDR1 is SQVTM and CDR2 is ANQGSEA in the germline V gene. The V gene lost 2 bases and the J gene lost 0 bases, with 10 bases spanning the gap. CDR3 sequence reads: CSVERRGMNTEAFF. The DNA for the CDR3 is TGCAGCGTTGAACGGCGGGGAATGAACACTGAAGCTTTCTTT.

The chain carries TRBV14 and TRBJ1-2; D is unresolved. The V end lost 4 bases, the J end lost 8 bases, and 14 bases lay between the germline ends. This CDR3 spans 13 amino acids. Germline CDR1 and CDR2: SGHDN and FVKESK. The CDR3 loop reads CASSRQDLQGYTF. CDR3 bases: TGTGCCAGCAGCCGCCAAGATCTACAGGGCTACACCTTC.

This clone was seen a handful of times. The chain joins TRBV4-3 to TRBJ2-1, with a tentative D call TRBD2 (6 bases). V was trimmed by 1 base and J by 3 bases, leaving 16 bases between them. The CDR3 has 17 residues. Germline CDR1 reads LGHNA; CDR2 reads YSLEER. The DNA for the CDR3 is TGCGCCAGCAGCCAAGTGGGATCGGGACTGAACTACAATGAGCAGTTCTTC. Amino acid sequence: CASSQVGSGLNYNEQFF.

V gene TRBV7-2 combines with J gene TRBJ1-1; D is uncertain. This CDR3 has 14 amino acids. CDR1 and CDR2 from the germline V gene are SGHTA and FQGNSA. Trimming pared 4 bases from V and 1 base from J, leaving 10 bases between. The CDR3 DNA follows: TGTGCCAGCAGCTCGAACCCGGGGAACACTGAAGCTTTCTTT. This translates into CASSSNPGNTEAFF.

The chain is built from TRBV9 and TRBJ1-1; TRBD1 aligns across 7 bases. J gave up 5 bases and V 4 bases, and 5 bases lay outside the gene matches. Germline assignment: CDR1 SGDLS and CDR2 YYNGEE. The CDR3 has 13 residues. CDR3 sequence: CASSTGTETEAFF. CDR3 sequence (DNA): TGTGCCAGCAGCACGGGGACAGAAACTGAAGCTTTCTTT.

The chain uses TRBV3-1 (or the pseudogene TRBV3-2) and TRBJ1-2; D gene ambiguous. Germline CDR1 LGHDT, CDR2 YNNKEL (reference sequence). The CDR3 extends over 13 amino acids. V shed 0 bases and J shed 3 bases, with 5 bases lying between them. The CDR3 reads CASSQDRYYGYTF. The CDR3 coding sequence is TGTGCCAGCAGCCAAGACAGGTACTATGGCTACACCTTC.